These 15 T cell receptor beta chains were all obtained from the same sample, sequenced in a study of T-cell reconstitution after alpha-beta-depleted transplantation in children. The authors prepared the TCRbeta library with unique molecular identifiers. TCRdb re-called the PCR reads through MiXCR, storing one row per CDR3 protein. The table shows 550,000 to 600,000 distinct CDR3 sequences, with 23% occurring only once. The sequences come from PBMCs, mostly from graft donor cells, collected 360 days after TCRalphabeta/CD19-depleted stem cell transplant. The origin of the receptors is a boy under three years old who had a stem cell transplant for acute myeloid leukemia, so the T cells may come from the graft donor.

V and J are TRBV6-1 and TRBJ2-7, with a tentative D call TRBD1 (6 bases). The CDR3 covers 13 residues. Trimming took off 4 bases at V and 4 bases at J, with 11 bases between the two ends. Germline CDR1 and CDR2: MNHNS and SASEGT. CDR3 residues: CASSVTGFYEQYF. DNA of the CDR3: TGTGCCAGCAGTGTAACAGGGTTTTACGAGCAGTACTTC.

This clonotype was counted at least ten times. The chain uses TRBV20-1 and TRBJ2-7; 7 bases line up with TRBD2. Germline lookup yields CDR1 DFQATT and CDR2 SNEGSKA (reference sequence). V dropped 3 bases and J dropped 2; count of bases not matched to a gene: 4. The CDR3 is made up of 13 amino acids. The CDR3 nucleotides read TGCAGTGCTAGGAAGGCGGGGGCCTACGAGCAGTACTTC. Its protein is CSARKAGAYEQYF.

In DNA, the CDR3 is TGCGCCAGCAGCTTGGCCGGGGAGATCTATGGCTACACCTTC. Translating it yields CASSLAGEIYGYTF. This chain links TRBV5-1 with TRBJ1-2, with D unclear. V gave up 0 bases and J gave up 4 bases, with 10 bases separating them. In germline, CDR1 is SGHRS, CDR2 YFSETQ. This CDR3 region has 14 residues.

This clonotype appeared a few times. V gene TRBV20-1 combines with J gene TRBJ1-2; TRBD1 is a possible D gene (5 bases). CDR1 and CDR2 (germline): DFQATT, SNEGSKA (reference sequence). There are 15 residues in the CDR3. Trimming cost V 2 bases and J 0 bases, with 13 bases left between them. Written as DNA, the CDR3 is TGCAGTGCTAGACCCCCGGGACTTACTAACTATGGCTACACCTTC. Translated, it gives CSARPPGLTNYGYTF.

The rearrangement links TRBV19 to TRBJ1-5; D might be TRBD1 (5 bases). Looked up from germline, CDR1 is LNHDA and CDR2 is SQIVND (reference sequence). V lost 8 bases to trimming and J lost 4 bases, with 21 bases between them. The CDR3 spans 16 residues. The CDR3 protein is CASASSSGPLNQPQHF. The CDR3 DNA follows: TGTGCCAGTGCTTCATCATCGGGACCGCTAAATCAGCCCCAGCATTTT.

This clonotype came up a few times. The rearrangement links TRBV6-1 to TRBJ1-3; D uncertain. The CDR3 has 12 residues. V was cut by 4 bases and J by 4 bases, with 5 bases left in between. Germline CDR1 and CDR2: MNHNS and SASEGT. CDR3 protein: CASSVVGNTIYF. DNA for the CDR3: TGTGCCAGCAGTGTCGTGGGAAACACCATATATTTT.

This clonotype was counted between two and nine times. V is TRBV29-1 and J is TRBJ1-1; D ambiguous. V lost 0 bases and J lost 0, with 8 bases in between. CDR1 and CDR2 (germline): SQVTM, ANQGSEA. CDR3 length: 14 residues. CDR3 region: CSVEEARLNTEAFF. The CDR3 nucleotides read TGCAGCGTTGAAGAAGCAAGGCTGAACACTGAAGCTTTCTTT.

This clonotype has just a few counts. The genes are TRBV24-1 and TRBJ1-2, with D hard to call. CDR1 is KGHDR, CDR2 SFDVKD, per germline. The length of the CDR3 is 12 residues. Trimming removed 0 bases from V and 6 bases from J, with 4 bases in between. The CDR3 region is CATSDLWDGYTF. CDR3 sequence (DNA): TGTGCCACCAGTGATTTGTGGGATGGCTACACCTTC.

This clonotype was picked up many times. V is TRBV7-9 and J is TRBJ1-3; no definite D call. This CDR3 is 13 amino acids long. Germline lookup yields CDR1 SEHNR and CDR2 FQNEAQ (reference sequence). V was cut by 6 bases and J by 2 bases, with 8 bases left in between. DNA for the CDR3: TGTGCCAGCAGACCTCCCCCTGGAAACACCATATATTTT. Translated, it gives CASRPPPGNTIYF.

The chain employs TRBV11-2 and TRBJ2-1; unclear D gene. Germline V lookup: CDR1 SGHAT, CDR2 FQNNGV. V dropped 3 bases and J dropped 12 bases, with 12 bases sitting between them. The CDR3 is made up of 12 amino acids. In DNA, the CDR3 is TGTGCCAGCAGCTTCGACCCGCTAGGGCAGTTCTTC. This encodes CASSFDPLGQFF. Full variable domain (rest looked up from reference TRBV11-2 and TRBJ2-1): EAGVAQSPRYKIIEKRQSVAFWCNPISGHATLYWYQQILGQGPKLLIQFQNNGVVDDSQLPKDRFSAERLKGVDSTLKIQPAKLEDSAVYLCASSFDPLGQFFGPGTRLTVL.

This clonotype occurred a few times. This chain connects TRBV20-1 to TRBJ2-1; 9 bases are shared with TRBD2. This CDR3 spans 13 amino acids. CDR1 is DFQATT, CDR2 SNEGSKA, per germline (reference sequence). Losses at the gene ends were 6 bases for V and 5 bases for J; bases not matched to a gene: 5. CDR3 protein: CSAQRGANNEQFF. DNA of the CDR3: TGCAGTGCACAGCGGGGGGCCAACAATGAGCAGTTCTTC.

The genes are TRBV7-9 and TRBJ2-7, with 7 bases identical to TRBD1. J was trimmed by 2 bases and V by 2 bases; bases with no gene match: 9. Per germline, CDR1 SEHNR and CDR2 FQNEAQ (reference sequence). The CDR3 runs 16 residues. CDR3 nucleotides: TGTGCCAGCAGCTTAACCAAGGGGGCGAGGACCTACGAGCAGTACGTC. It is translated as CASSLTKGARTYEQYV.

This clonotype occurred a few times. J is TRBJ1-5 and V is TRBV19; 10 nucleotides line up with TRBD1. The CDR3 runs 15 residues. From germline, CDR1 is LNHDA and CDR2 SQIVND (reference sequence). The V gene end was trimmed by 5 bases and the J gene end by 5 bases; junction bases not matched to a gene: 6. CDR3 sequence: CASSFPGQGYQPQHF. CDR3 nucleotides: TGTGCCAGTAGTTTTCCGGGACAGGGGTATCAGCCCCAGCATTTT.

This clonotype appeared many times. The chain joins TRBV20-1 to TRBJ2-7; D remains ambiguous. This CDR3 contains 14 residues. Looked up from germline, CDR1 is DFQATT and CDR2 is SNEGSKA (reference sequence). V shed 3 bases and J shed 5 bases, with 17 bases lying between them. The CDR3 reads CSASPRGFYHEQYV. As DNA, the CDR3 is TGCAGTGCTAGTCCTCGAGGTTTTTACCACGAGCAGTACGTC.

This chain joins TRBV7-7 and TRBJ2-1; 7 bases match TRBD1. The V segment lost 1 base and the J segment 7 bases; nucleotides outside the gene matches: 7. This CDR3 comprises 15 residues. Germline V gene data show CDR1 as SSHAT and CDR2 as FNYEAQ (reference sequence). The CDR3 DNA reads TGTGCCAGCAGCTTAGGACCCACAGGGGTGAATGAGCAGTTCTTC. Translated, it gives CASSLGPTGVNEQFF.